These T cell receptor beta chains were read from a single sample in a study of CXCR3-negative and CXCR3-positive naive CD8 T cells. TCRdb re-called the 5' RACE reads and shows each CDR3 protein once, DNA omitted. This listing includes tens of thousands of distinct CDR3 sequences. The specimen was naive CXCR3- CD8+ T cells from blood. The receptors shown here come from a human donor in good health. Some clones in this sample may be carry-over from other donors' samples. CDR3s include the opening cysteine and the closing phenylalanine or tryptophan. Fields, in order: V gene, J gene, CDR3 length, CDR3 protein.

>TRBV7-8|TRBJ2-5|12
CASSFPQETQYF
>TRBV20-1|TRBJ2-3|14
CSARDPVRVDTQYF
>TRBV5-1|TRBJ2-1|13
CASSPPPGNEQFF
>TRBV7-2|TRBJ1-6|13
CASSLLVSGTLHF
>TRBV5-4|TRBJ2-1|12
CASSLGGNEQFF
>TRBV19|TRBJ2-1|16
CASSFPGGRALDEQFF
>TRBV4-3|TRBJ2-3|18
CASSQEVASGVFSDTQYF
>TRBV29-1|TRBJ2-7|15
CSAAGGDTTLREQYF
>TRBV7-9|TRBJ1-1|12
CASSVQETEAFF
>TRBV5-1|TRBJ2-7|13
CASRRVEAPEQYF